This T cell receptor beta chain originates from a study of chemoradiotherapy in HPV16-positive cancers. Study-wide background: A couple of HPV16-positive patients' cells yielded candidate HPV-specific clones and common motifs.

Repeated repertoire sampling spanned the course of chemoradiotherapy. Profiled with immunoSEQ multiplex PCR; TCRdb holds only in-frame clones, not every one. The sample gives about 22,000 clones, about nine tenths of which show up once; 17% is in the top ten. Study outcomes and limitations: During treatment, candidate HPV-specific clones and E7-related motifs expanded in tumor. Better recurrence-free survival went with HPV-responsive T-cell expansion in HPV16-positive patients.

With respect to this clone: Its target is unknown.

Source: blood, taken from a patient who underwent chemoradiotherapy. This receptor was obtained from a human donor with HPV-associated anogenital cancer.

For the CDR3, the DNA is TGTGCCAGCAGCCCTGCTAGCGGGAATGTGGGGGAGCTGTTTTTT. Amino acid sequence: CASSPASGNVGELFF. The chain has TRBV7-3 and TRBJ2-2; the match to TRBD2 covers 9 bases. There are 15 residues in the CDR3. The ends lost 5 bases at V and 8 bases at J; junction bases unmatched: 9. Germline V lookup: CDR1 SGHTA, CDR2 FQGTGA.